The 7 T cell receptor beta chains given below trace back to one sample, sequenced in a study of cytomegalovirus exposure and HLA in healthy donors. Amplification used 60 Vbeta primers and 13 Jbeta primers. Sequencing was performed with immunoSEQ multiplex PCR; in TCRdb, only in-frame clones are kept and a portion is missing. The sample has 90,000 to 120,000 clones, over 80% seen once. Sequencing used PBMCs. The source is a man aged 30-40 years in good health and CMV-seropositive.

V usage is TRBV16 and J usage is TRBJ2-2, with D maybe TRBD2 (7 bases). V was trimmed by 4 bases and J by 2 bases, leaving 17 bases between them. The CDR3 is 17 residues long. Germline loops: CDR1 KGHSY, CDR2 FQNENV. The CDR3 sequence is CASSPEAGGRNTGELFF. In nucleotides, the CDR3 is TGTGCCAGCAGCCCAGAGGCCGGGGGGCGAAACACCGGGGAGCTGTTTTTT.

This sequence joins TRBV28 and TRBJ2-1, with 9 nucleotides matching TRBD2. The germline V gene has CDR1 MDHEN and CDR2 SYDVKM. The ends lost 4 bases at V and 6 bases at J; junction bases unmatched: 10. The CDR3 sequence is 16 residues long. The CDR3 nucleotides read TGTGCCAGCAGTTCTGGGGGGACTAGCAATCGCAATGAGCAGTTCTTC. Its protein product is CASSSGGTSNRNEQFF.

For the CDR3, the DNA is TGTGCCAGCTCACCGACGCTGGGGAGCCCCTACAATGAGCAGTTCTTC. Its protein is CASSPTLGSPYNEQFF. This rearrangement joins TRBV18 to TRBJ2-1; tentatively, D is TRBD2 (5 bases). Germline V gene sequence: CDR1 KGHSH, CDR2 LQKENI. This CDR3 contains 16 residues. The V end was cut by 3 bases, the J end by 2 bases, with 14 bases between.

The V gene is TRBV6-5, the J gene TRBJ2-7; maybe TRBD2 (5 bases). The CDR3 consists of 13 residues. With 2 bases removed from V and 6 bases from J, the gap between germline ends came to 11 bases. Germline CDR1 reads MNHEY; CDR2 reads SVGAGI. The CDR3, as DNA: TGTGCCAGCAGTTACCGCGACTACCGCGAGCAGTACTTC. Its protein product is CASSYRDYREQYF.

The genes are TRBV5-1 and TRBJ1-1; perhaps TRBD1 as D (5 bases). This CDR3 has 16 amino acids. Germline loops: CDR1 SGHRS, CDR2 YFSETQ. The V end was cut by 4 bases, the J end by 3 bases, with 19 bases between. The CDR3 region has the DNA TGCGCCAGCAGCGCGAGGCTGACAGACGTTGACACTGAAGCTTTCTTT. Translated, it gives CASSARLTDVDTEAFF.

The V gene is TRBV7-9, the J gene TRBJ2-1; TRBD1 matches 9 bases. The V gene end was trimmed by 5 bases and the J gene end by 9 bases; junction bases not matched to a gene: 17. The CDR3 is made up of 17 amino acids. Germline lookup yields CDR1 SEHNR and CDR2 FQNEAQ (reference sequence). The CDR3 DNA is TGTGCCAGCAGCAAAAACCTGGGACAGGGAGGCCTACGTGAGCAGTTCTTC. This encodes CASSKNLGQGGLREQFF. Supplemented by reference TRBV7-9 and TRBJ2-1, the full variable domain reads DTGVSQNPRHKITKRGQNVTFRCDPISEHNRLYWYRQTLGQGPEFLTYFQNEAQLEKSRLLSDRFSAERPKGSFSTLEIQRTEQGDSAMYLCASSKNLGQGGLREQFFGPGTRLTVL.

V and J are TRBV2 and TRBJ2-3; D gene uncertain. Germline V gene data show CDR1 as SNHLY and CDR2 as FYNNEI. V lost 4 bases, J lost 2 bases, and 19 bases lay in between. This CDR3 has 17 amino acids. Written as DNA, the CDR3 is TGTGCCAGCAGTGGGTCGGCGAACACCCGACTCACAGATACGCAGTATTTT. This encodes CASSGSANTRLTDTQYF.